This is a list of T cell receptor beta chains from one sample in a study of cytomegalovirus exposure and HLA in healthy donors. Clones were read by immunoSEQ multiplex PCR, and TCRdb kept only the in-frame ones, dropping some. The sample holds around 200,000 clones, about 80% seen once. Material: PBMCs. The receptors originated from a woman aged 45-65 years in good health and CMV-seropositive. Both conserved end residues are trimmed from each CDR3.

v_call	j_call	cdr3_length	cdr3_aa
TRBV6-5	TRBJ1-2	11	ASSLGQNDGYT
TRBV11-2	TRBJ1-4	12	ASSLTGGSEKLF
TRBV30	TRBJ2-1	11	AWKPSINNEQF
TRBV27	TRBJ1-4	13	ASSFRQPGREKLF
TRBV6-4	TRBJ2-1	11	ASSDQGMGEQF
TRBV18	TRBJ2-5	10	ASSPKEGTQY
TRBV19	TRBJ1-5	11	ASSGTGNQPQH
TRBV28	TRBJ1-5	12	ASRNVGASQPQH
TRBV19	TRBJ2-2	15	ASRKTSGGAEAGELF
TRBV11-2	TRBJ2-2	12	ASSFTGVTGELF
TRBV6-5	TRBJ2-1	11	AAGGAKGYEQF
TRBV27	TRBJ2-3	14	ASTLVGQGLADTQY
TRBV19	TRBJ2-4	14	ASGDRGVIAKNIQY
TRBV27	TRBJ2-5	12	ASSFSGGLETQY
TRBV7-9	TRBJ1-4	11	SSSGYRGEKLF
TRBV7-9	TRBJ2-5	13	ASSPAARDQETQY
TRBV7-3	TRBJ2-6	12	ASALLSGANVLT
TRBV30	TRBJ2-7	12	AWSVSRGASEQY
TRBV5-6	TRBJ2-3	13	ASSLLQGSTDTQY
TRBV4-3	TRBJ1-4	13	ASSLEQGPHEKLF
TRBV5-4	TRBJ2-5	13	ASFLRGGQGETQY
TRBV19	TRBJ2-2	12	ASTAFWDSGELF
TRBV2	TRBJ2-2	13	ASSDPGRITGELF
TRBV6-1	TRBJ2-3	13	ASSEVPGVWDTQY
TRBV9	TRBJ2-3	13	ASSLAGGPPDTQY
TRBV2	TRBJ1-1	12	ASSGGPMNTEAF
TRBV19	TRBJ1-1	11	ASSITGDTEAF
TRBV18	TRBJ2-5	13	ASSPRDRGGETQY
TRBV2	TRBJ2-2	13	ASSLSRSSTGELF
TRBV2	TRBJ2-3	14	ASSLGLAREGDTQY
TRBV16	TRBJ1-1	13	ASSPGQGAGTEAF
TRBV2	TRBJ2-2	13	ASSESAGATGELF
TRBV6-1	TRBJ1-1	13	ASSKDRPENTEAF
TRBV28	TRBJ2-1	17	ASSFWTSGGVTLNNEQF
TRBV6-1	TRBJ2-3	14	ASSEGLAGGQSTQY
TRBV6-6	TRBJ1-2	13	ASSYDPGYNYGYT
TRBV2	TRBJ2-5	11	ASRGAGVETQY
TRBV29-1	TRBJ2-1	14	SVETLSTSGGGEQF
TRBV6-5	TRBJ2-5	13	ASRRTPAVLETQY
TRBV10-3	TRBJ2-1	9	AIWGGNFQF
TRBV5-4	TRBJ2-1	13	ASSPGTGEVKEQF
TRBV5-5	TRBJ2-7	13	ASSFLGTASNAQY
TRBV7-9	TRBJ2-2	14	SSSPAEASNTGELF
TRBV9	TRBJ2-3	16	ASSVEGRTGVVADTQY
TRBV18	TRBJ1-5	14	ASSHLPIKSDQPQH
TRBV25-1	TRBJ2-7	13	ASSDQGQGYYEQY
TRBV19	TRBJ2-1	13	ASSPGLAGKVWQF